The rows below give T cell receptor beta chains drawn from one sample of a study of T cells after yellow fever vaccination. Each CDR3 protein is one row after TCRdb ran MiXCR on the 5' RACE reads. The sample comprises nearly 350,000 distinct CDR3 sequences, 8% to 9.5% of which are singletons, and 17% rests with the top ten. The sequenced sample was PBMCs, obtained approximately 40 days after the first yellow fever vaccination. The receptors stem from a man younger than 35 who received the YFV17D yellow fever vaccine. Both conserved end residues are part of each CDR3. D genes are given only for firm matches. Rows give clone size only sometimes, using once, few, many, or a class for an expanded clone.

clone size	CDR3 length	V gene	J gene	D gene	CDR3 DNA	CDR3 protein
NA	13	TRBV29-1	TRBJ2-5	TRBD1	TGCAGCGTTGAGAACAGGGGGCTAGAGACCCAGTACTTC	CSVENRGLETQYF
few	12	TRBV9	TRBJ2-3	NA	TGTGCCAGTAACCAGGGTACAGATACGCAGTATTTT	CASNQGTDTQYF
few	14	TRBV20-1	TRBJ2-2	NA	TGCAGTGCTAGTCGCGGGGGCGACGGCGGGGAGCTGTTTTTT	CSASRGGDGGELFF
NA	17	TRBV4-1	TRBJ1-2	NA	TGCGCCAGCAGCCAAGAGCCCGGGCGGGGGAGGAACTATGGCTACACCTTC	CASSQEPGRGRNYGYTF
few	15	TRBV12-3/TRBV12-4	TRBJ2-6	TRBD1	TGTGCCAGCACCCTAGACAGGGCTGGGGCCAACGTCCTGACTTTC	CASTLDRAGANVLTF
NA	12	TRBV19	TRBJ1-2	TRBD1	TGTGCCAGTGAGGGACAGATCTATGGCTACACCTTC	CASEGQIYGYTF
NA	16	TRBV9	TRBJ1-6	TRBD1	TGTGCCAGCAGCGTAGGTAGTGGCAGGGGGCTTGCACCCCTCCACTTT	CASSVGSGRGLAPLHF
NA	13	TRBV5-6	TRBJ2-1	TRBD1	TGTGCCAGCAGTCGATACGACAGGGATGAGCAGTTCTTC	CASSRYDRDEQFF
few	15	TRBV29-1	TRBJ2-3	TRBD2	TGCAGCGTCCACGGGACTAGCGGTTATACAGATACGCAGTATTTT	CSVHGTSGYTDTQYF
NA	17	TRBV7-2	TRBJ2-3	TRBD2	TGTGCCAGCAGCTTTGTGGCGGGGGGGCTCGGCACAGATACGCAGTATTTT	CASSFVAGGLGTDTQYF
few	12	TRBV20-1	TRBJ2-7	TRBD1	TGCAGTGCTAAGACCACAGGGGATTCGCAGTACTTC	CSAKTTGDSQYF
few	15	TRBV9	TRBJ2-1	NA	TGTGCCAGCAGCGTAGATGGAGGGGGGTACAATGAGCAGTTCTTC	CASSVDGGGYNEQFF
few	14	TRBV4-3	TRBJ1-5	TRBD1	TGCGCCAGCAGCCAAGATGGGACAGCTCAGCCCCAGCATTTT	CASSQDGTAQPQHF
many	15	TRBV20-1	TRBJ2-3	TRBD2	TGCAGTGCTAGAGATGAGCGGGGGGGCAAAGATACGCAGTATTTT	CSARDERGGKDTQYF
many	18	TRBV27	TRBJ1-1	NA	TGTGCCAGCAGTTTATCGATTATTGGCGGGAACATGAACACTGAAGCTTTCTTT	CASSLSIIGGNMNTEAFF
NA	13	TRBV28	TRBJ1-5	NA	TGTGCCAGCAGTCCCAGGGCCAGCGGGCCCCAGCATTTT	CASSPRASGPQHF
few	14	TRBV15	TRBJ1-5	NA	TGTGCCACCAGCAGAAGTCGGCAGGGCCAGCCCCAGCATTTT	CATSRSRQGQPQHF
many	16	TRBV10-1	TRBJ2-2	NA	TGCGCCAGCAGTGATGTCGGGGTAGGAAACACCGGGGAGCTGTTTTTT	CASSDVGVGNTGELFF
few	14	TRBV7-8	TRBJ2-6	NA	TGTGCCAGCAGCGAACTAGGAGGGGCCAACGTCCTGACTTTC	CASSELGGANVLTF
few	16	TRBV5-1	TRBJ1-1	TRBD1	TGCGCCAGCAGCTTGGCCTCCGGGACAGGTCCCACTGAAGCTTTCTTT	CASSLASGTGPTEAFF
NA	15	TRBV3-1	TRBJ2-7	TRBD1	TGTGCCTCCACCCAGGGGCCACAGGGGGGATACGAGCAGTACTTC	CASTQGPQGGYEQYF
few	13	TRBV5-1	TRBJ1-1	NA	TGCGCCAGCAGCTTGAGTTTAGACGTCGAAGCTTTCTTT	CASSLSLDVEAFF
NA	13	TRBV10-3	TRBJ1-2	TRBD1	TGTGCCGTGGGGACAGAAACTAACTATGGCTACACCTTC	CAVGTETNYGYTF
many	14	TRBV5-1	TRBJ2-3	NA	TGCGCCAGCAGCTCTCGGGCAGGAACAGATACGCAGTATTTT	CASSSRAGTDTQYF
few	15	TRBV2	TRBJ2-7	TRBD2	TGTGCCAGCAGTCCACTAGCGGGGGGCGGCTCGGAGCAGTACTTC	CASSPLAGGGSEQYF
NA	13	TRBV30	TRBJ1-5	TRBD1	TGTGCCTGGGACCGGGACAGTAATCAGCCCCAGCATTTT	CAWDRDSNQPQHF
few	11	TRBV30	TRBJ1-1	NA	TGTGCCTGGAGTGTGAACACTGAAGCTTTCTTT	CAWSVNTEAFF
NA	14	TRBV7-9	TRBJ1-5	NA	TGTGCCAGCAGCTCGGACAGTACCAATCAGCCCCAGCATTTT	CASSSDSTNQPQHF
few	14	TRBV3-1	TRBJ2-7	NA	TGTGCCAGCAGCCCCTATCCGGAGCCCTACGAGCAGTACTTC	CASSPYPEPYEQYF
NA	15	TRBV6-1	TRBJ1-6	NA	TGTGCCAGCTCCGAGACGCACAATCATAATTCACCCCTCCACTTT	CASSETHNHNSPLHF
NA	20	TRBV4-1	TRBJ1-1	NA	TGCGCCAGCAGCCAGGCCGTGGCCCAGATCTTCCTAATTCCGAACACTGAAGCTTTCTTT	CASSQAVAQIFLIPNTEAFF
few	15	TRBV6-5	TRBJ2-7	NA	TGTGCCAGCAGTTACTCAGGGCCCCCCTCCTACGAGCAGTACTTC	CASSYSGPPSYEQYF
NA	14	TRBV5-1	TRBJ2-1	NA	TGCGCCAGCAGCTTGGCACCCTCGGGGGATGAGCAGTTCTTC	CASSLAPSGDEQFF
NA	13	TRBV19	TRBJ2-1	NA	TGTGCCAGTAGCCCCGGACGTTCGGCTGAGCAGTTCTTC	CASSPGRSAEQFF
NA	13	TRBV7-9	TRBJ1-3	NA	TGTGCCAGCAGGCTTTCGTCCGGAAACACCATATATTTT	CASRLSSGNTIYF
few	15	TRBV6-1	TRBJ2-2	TRBD1	TGTGCCAGCGCTACGCCTCAGGGGGCTTTCGGGGAGCTGTTTTTT	CASATPQGAFGELFF
few	15	TRBV29-1	TRBJ2-6	TRBD1	TGCAGCGTTGAAGATCGACAGGGCAAGACCAACGTCCTGACTTTC	CSVEDRQGKTNVLTF